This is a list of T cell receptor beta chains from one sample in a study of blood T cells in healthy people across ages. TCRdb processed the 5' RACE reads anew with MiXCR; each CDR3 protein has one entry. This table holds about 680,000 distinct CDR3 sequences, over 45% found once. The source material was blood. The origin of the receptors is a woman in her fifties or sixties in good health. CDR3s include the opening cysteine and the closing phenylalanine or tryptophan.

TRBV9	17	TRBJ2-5	CASSVSVSGRAGETQYF
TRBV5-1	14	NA	CASSLPSGRSEQYF
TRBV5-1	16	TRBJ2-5	CASSLEGSRGQETQYF
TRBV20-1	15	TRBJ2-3	CSARPGQEFTDTQYF
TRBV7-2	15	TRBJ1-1	CASSLFSRADTEAFF
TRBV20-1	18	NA	CSAEKGQSSTSARNEQYF
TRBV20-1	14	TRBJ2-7	CSAKQGTGPAEQYF
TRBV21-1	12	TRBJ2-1	CASSNPSNEQFF
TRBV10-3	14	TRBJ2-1	CAISETSGRYEQFF
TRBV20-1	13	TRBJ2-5	CSARAGRGETQYF
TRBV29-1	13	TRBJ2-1	CSVDRQGDYEQFF
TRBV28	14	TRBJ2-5	CASTPGLAKGEQYF
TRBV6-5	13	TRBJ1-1	CASRSGGATEAFF
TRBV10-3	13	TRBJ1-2	CAISESTAYGYTF
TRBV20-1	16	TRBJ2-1	CSARDLTGGSYNEQFF
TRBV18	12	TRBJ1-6	CASSPGDSPLHF
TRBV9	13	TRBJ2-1	CASSADSYNEQFF
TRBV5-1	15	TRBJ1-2	CASSARTGVFPFYTF
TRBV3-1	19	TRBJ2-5	CASSSREARLALGSNEQYF
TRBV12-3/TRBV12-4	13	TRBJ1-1	CASSHRPNTEAFF
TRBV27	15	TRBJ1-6	CASSLGTGYNSPLHF
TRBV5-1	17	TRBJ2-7	CASSLEASGSIMYEQYF
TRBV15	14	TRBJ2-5	CATSRGTLQETQYF
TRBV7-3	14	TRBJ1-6	CASSLTAGGPPLHF
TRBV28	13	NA	CASSPTLGKTQYF
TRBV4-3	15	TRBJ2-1	CASSQGPGKQNEQFF
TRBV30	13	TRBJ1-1	CAWSALRETGAFF
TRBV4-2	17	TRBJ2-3	CASSQRGSGPRRDTQYF
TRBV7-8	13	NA	CASSVGQNNEQYF
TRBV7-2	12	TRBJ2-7	CASSSAVQTQYF
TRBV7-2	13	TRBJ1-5	CASSPRADQPQHF
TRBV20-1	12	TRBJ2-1	CSSLRTHNEQFF
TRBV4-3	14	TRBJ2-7	CASSQRFEGYEQYF
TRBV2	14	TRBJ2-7	CAGSEALVAREQYF
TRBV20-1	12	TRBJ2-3	CSAEDDRDTQYF
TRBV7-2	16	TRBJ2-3	CASTRGLAGGSDTQYF
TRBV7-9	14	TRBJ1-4	CASSPRGPGEKLFF
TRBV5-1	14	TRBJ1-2	CASSTDREQYGYTF
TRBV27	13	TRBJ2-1	CASRLAGTREQFF
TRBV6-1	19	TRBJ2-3	CASSPPLTSGRVSTDTQYF
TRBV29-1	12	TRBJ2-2	CSVGSRTGELFF
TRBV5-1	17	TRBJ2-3	CASSQERGAPSTDTQYF
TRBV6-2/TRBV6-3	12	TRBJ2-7	CASSYKGTAQYF
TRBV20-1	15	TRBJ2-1	CSARDLTSSYSEQFF
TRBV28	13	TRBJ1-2	CASSLSGGLGYTF
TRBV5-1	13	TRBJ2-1	CANSLLDYNEQFF
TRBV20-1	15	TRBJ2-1	CSARGGTGYYNEQFF
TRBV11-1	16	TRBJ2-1	CASSQGPNLGYNEQFF
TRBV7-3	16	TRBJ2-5	CASSIQGGTGVETQYF
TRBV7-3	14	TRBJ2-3	CASRSVAGTDTQYF
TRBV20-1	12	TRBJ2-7	CSARERVSEQYF
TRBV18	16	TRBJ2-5	CASSPHRRGRGETQYF
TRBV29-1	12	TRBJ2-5	CSALGGVETQYF
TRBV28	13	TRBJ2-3	CASSLQGVDTQYF
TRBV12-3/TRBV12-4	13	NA	CASREQGTREQYF
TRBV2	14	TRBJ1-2	CASSEGRGDYGYTF